This is a list of T cell receptor beta chains from one sample in a study of T cell repertoires in cytomegalovirus infection. TCRdb reanalysed the reads using MiXCR and keeps one entry per CDR3 protein. Of a few hundred thousand distinct CDR3 sequences listed, over 15% are singletons. The sequenced material came from PBMCs. Receptor source: a human donor in good health (CMV status not recorded). Some clones in this sample may be carry-over from other donors' samples. Both conserved end residues are trimmed from each CDR3. A D gene is named only where the DNA matches it firmly.

13 TRBJ2-3 - TRBV11-2 ASSPDYISTDTQY
11 TRBJ1-1 - TRBV5-1 ASSPGWGTEAF
14 TRBJ2-3 - TRBV5-1 ASSLDGRTRADTQY
11 TRBJ2-1 - TRBV27 ASSLVIHNEQF
12 TRBJ1-5 TRBD1 TRBV20-1 SARGDRAYQPQH
15 TRBJ2-5 TRBD1 TRBV7-9 ASSPSGETGAQETQY
13 TRBJ2-7 TRBD2 TRBV11-2 ASSLDLPLAGEQY
10 TRBJ2-7 - TRBV20-1 SAREERTGQY
13 TRBJ1-4 - TRBV7-6 ASSSVQASGEKLF
11 TRBJ1-2 - TRBV7-2 ASSFDSRYGYT
12 TRBJ2-3 - TRBV18 ASSPWDKADTQY
12 TRBJ1-1 - TRBV6-5 ASSYATRNTEAF
14 TRBJ1-3 TRBD1 TRBV4-2 ASSQGTQGGENTIY
13 TRBJ1-4 TRBD1 TRBV19 ASSTGTATNEKLF
13 TRBJ2-1 TRBD2 TRBV4-1 ASSRFGGGASEQF
13 TRBJ2-7 TRBD1 TRBV7-6 ASSFGTGDRYEQY
13 TRBJ1-1 - TRBV7-9 ASSPVGTLLDEAF
10 TRBJ2-1 - TRBV12-3/TRBV12-4 ASSLSLDEQF
16 TRBJ1-5 - TRBV7-4 ASSGDSGRVYSNQPQH
14 TRBJ2-1 - TRBV25-1 ASSGTSPSSYNEQF
14 TRBJ2-1 TRBD2 TRBV7-2 ASSPSFSGTNNEQF
12 TRBJ1-4 TRBD1 TRBV19 ASSVTGTGGKLF
12 TRBJ2-1 TRBD1 TRBV12-3/TRBV12-4 ASTWTGYLNEQF
11 TRBJ1-4 - TRBV6-2/TRBV6-3 ASTRGYNEKLF
14 TRBJ1-4 TRBD1 TRBV27 ASSSPSGTGIEKLF
13 TRBJ2-1 TRBD2 TRBV7-2 ASSFGSGRGNEQF
15 TRBJ2-1 TRBD2 TRBV6-2/TRBV6-3 ASSYRDGGLDDDEQF
16 TRBJ2-6 - TRBV7-2 ASSWRSQWGPGANVLT
13 TRBJ2-7 TRBD2 TRBV7-2 ASSLDASGGYEQD
13 TRBJ1-5 - TRBV7-8 ASSLVEGSNQPQH
13 TRBJ2-7 - TRBV7-8 ASSSRRSSSYEQY
14 TRBJ2-3 - TRBV7-2 ASSPTSRRWADTQY
14 TRBJ1-3 - TRBV20-1 SARDTPRGPGNTIY
13 TRBJ1-2 TRBD1 TRBV6-1 ASSEIGTADYGYT
15 TRBJ1-5 - TRBV12-3/TRBV12-4 ASSFPRQTYSNQPQH
10 TRBJ2-1 TRBD1 TRBV10-3 AITTGAPLMF
11 TRBJ2-5 - TRBV5-4 ASSLESRETQY
15 TRBJ1-5 TRBD1 TRBV7-2 ASSLTLSAGGYQPQH
18 TRBJ2-7 TRBD2 TRBV6-2/TRBV6-3 ASSYFLKGLVGRTAYEQY
11 TRBJ2-1 TRBD2 TRBV7-9 ASSLAGASEQF
13 TRBJ2-7 TRBD2 TRBV7-2 ASSKRAGAEREQY
12 TRBJ2-3 - TRBV28 ASSESSHPDTQY
12 TRBJ2-3 TRBD2 TRBV5-1 ASSLYAGGGEQY
10 TRBJ1-1 - TRBV2 ASTGQNTEAF
11 TRBJ2-7 - TRBV15 ATSRGDASEQY
11 TRBJ1-2 - TRBV7-2 ASSLRQSYGYT
14 TRBJ1-1 TRBD1 TRBV6-5 ASNRTPQGAYTEAF
12 TRBJ2-7 - TRBV7-2 ASSLGRSSYEQY
12 TRBJ2-7 - TRBV3-1 ASSQGRVSDEQY
11 TRBJ2-1 - TRBV7-6 ASSLERGNEQF
14 TRBJ1-2 - TRBV28 ASSPPGTPGGYGYT
14 TRBJ2-2 TRBD2 TRBV5-4 ASSQPGLAGAGELF
14 TRBJ2-3 TRBD2 TRBV12-3/TRBV12-4 ASSSRTSGNTDTQY
16 TRBJ2-1 - TRBV6-1 ASSEGIFYRVNSNEQF
16 TRBJ1-5 - TRBV4-1 ASSQDVLGRSFNQPQH